This T cell receptor beta chain was identified during a study of blood T cell repertoires in COVID-19. As for the study in general: The samples span acute and convalescent COVID-19 from the United States, Italy and Spain. T cells, B-cell-depleted T cells, or PBMCs provided the cDNA or gDNA that served as material.

Germline CDR1 LNHNV, CDR2 YYDKDF (reference sequence). Trimming at V came to 3 bases and at J to 8 bases, leaving 5 bases not matched to a gene. CDR3 length equals 13 residues. Original processing notes: Using reference gene primer amplification, nucleated cell counts were estimated. Assay: immunoSEQ multiplex PCR; the TCRdb copy retains only in-frame clones and omits some. The D gene and trimming were derived from the DNA, and the V and J assignments and clone size from that table. Among 60,000 or so clones listed, roughly three quarters were seen once. The rearrangement uses TRBV15 and TRBJ1-2, with TRBD1 identical over 8 bases. Sequencing used peripheral blood. The sequence was collected from a man aged 60 to 75 with acute or convalescent COVID-19. CDR3 coding DNA: TGTGCCACCAGCAGGGACAGGGAGGTCGGCTACACCTTC. Protein sequence: CATSRDREVGYTF.